This TCR beta chain came from a study of tumor and adjacent non-tumor tissue in lung cancer. The CDR3 covers 13 residues. Trimming cost V 7 bases and J 11 bases, with 20 bases left between them. Germline V gives CDR1 SEHNR, CDR2 FQNEAQ (reference sequence). Three rounds of nested PCR, following a modified ARM-PCR protocol, produced the TCRbeta library. Using its own MiXCR run on the multiplex PCR reads, TCRdb lists one record per CDR3 protein. The sample contains about 110,000 distinct CDR3 sequences, 75% to 90% of which appear only once. No cell sorting was done before RNA was extracted from the tissue.

Material for sequencing was lung tumor tissue. This receptor was obtained from a man between 65 and 85 years old with non-small cell lung cancer. This chain links TRBV7-9 with TRBJ1-1; D might be TRBD1 (5 bases). The CDR3, as DNA: TGTGCCAGCACTTTATCTGGGGCCCCGGGGGCTTTCTTT. Encoded protein: CASTLSGAPGAFF.